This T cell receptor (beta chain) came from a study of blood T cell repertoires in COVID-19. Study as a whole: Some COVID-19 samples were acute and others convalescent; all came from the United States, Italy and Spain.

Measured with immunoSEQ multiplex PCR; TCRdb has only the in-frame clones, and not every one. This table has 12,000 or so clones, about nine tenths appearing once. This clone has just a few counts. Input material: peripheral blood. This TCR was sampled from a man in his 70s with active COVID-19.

The CDR3, as DNA: TGCGCCAGCAGCCAAGATCCCCTGAGCAGGGGATTTGGCTACACCTTC. It translates to CASSQDPLSRGFGYTF. This chain uses TRBV4-1 with TRBJ1-2; TRBD1 is a possible D gene (6 bases). Trimming removed 0 bases from V and 7 bases from J, with 18 bases in between. Germline V gives CDR1 MGHRA, CDR2 YSYEKL. This CDR3 has 16 residues.